One and the same sample provided the 20 T cell receptor beta chains below, sequenced in a study of T-cell memory formation after mild COVID-19. TCRdb fed the 5' RACE reads into MiXCR, producing one record per CDR3 protein. The sample holds 300,000 to 400,000 distinct CDR3 sequences; around 30% are singletons and the top ten take roughly 14%. The sequencing sample was made of PBMCs or a T cell subset sorted from them (not recorded which). The receptors were sampled from an adult woman who had mild COVID-19 (a few samples of this study predate the infection). Cell type and time point are not known.

This clonotype was observed a handful of times. The V call is TRBV4-2, the J call TRBJ2-1; 8 nucleotides align to TRBD2. Per the germline V gene, CDR1 is LGHNA and CDR2 is YNFKEQ. V lost 3 bases, J lost 0 bases, and 4 bases stayed unmatched. This CDR3 has 16 residues. CDR3 loop: CASSQAGTSSYNEQFF. CDR3 nucleotides: TGTGCCAGCAGCCAGGCCGGGACTAGCTCCTACAATGAGCAGTTCTTC.

The chain combines TRBV7-8 with TRBJ2-3; D possibly corresponds to TRBD1 (6 bases). The V and J ends lost 4 bases and 3 bases respectively, with 20 bases between them. The germline V gene encodes CDR1 SGHVS and CDR2 FQNEAQ. The CDR3 is 17 residues long. The CDR3 loop is CASSSLSPGALTDTQYF. The CDR3 bases are TGTGCCAGCAGCTCTTTAAGTCCAGGGGCGCTGACAGATACGCAGTATTTT.

The chain is built from TRBV20-1 and TRBJ1-2; D may be TRBD1 (5 bases). The CDR3 has 13 residues. Looked up from germline, CDR1 is DFQATT and CDR2 is SNEGSKA (reference sequence). The V gene lost 3 bases and the J gene lost 2 bases, with 10 bases spanning the gap. In DNA form, the CDR3 reads TGCAGTGCTAGCCGGGGCCAGAACTATGGCTACACCTTC. Encoded protein: CSASRGQNYGYTF.

This clonotype has a handful of counts. This chain uses TRBV5-1 with TRBJ2-5, with a tentative D call TRBD1 (5 bases). From germline, CDR1 is SGHRS and CDR2 YFSETQ. This CDR3 is 15 amino acids long. The ends were cut back, 2 bases at V and 4 bases at J, with 15 bases in the middle. CDR3 sequence reads: CASSFARVRGETQYF. As DNA, the CDR3 is TGCGCCAGCAGCTTCGCCAGGGTTAGAGGAGAGACCCAGTACTTC.

This clonotype came up once. This rearrangement joins TRBV25-1 to TRBJ1-6, with a weak D call TRBD1 (6 bases). This CDR3 is 16 amino acids long. Germline V lookup: CDR1 MGHDK, CDR2 SYGVNS. The V and J ends lost 0 bases and 8 bases respectively, with 14 bases between them. CDR3 coding DNA: TGTGCCAGCAGTGAATATGGGGCAGGGGTTGATTCACCCCTCCACTTT. Its protein product is CASSEYGAGVDSPLHF.

This clonotype was counted a few times. V and J are TRBV3-1 and TRBJ2-1, with D perhaps TRBD2 (6 bases). Germline CDR1 is LGHDT and CDR2 is YNNKEL (reference sequence). The CDR3 runs 15 residues. The ends were cut back, 4 bases at V and 4 bases at J, with 14 bases in the middle. This CDR3 is CASSPGGIVYNEQFF. The CDR3 DNA sequence: TGTGCCAGCAGCCCGGGCGGGATCGTTTACAATGAGCAGTTCTTC.

The gene calls are TRBV11-2 and TRBJ2-1, with no clear D. The CDR3 covers 12 residues. CDR1 is SGHAT and CDR2 is FQNNGV in the germline V gene. Deletions cut 3 bases from V and 8 bases from J, with 8 bases between. The CDR3 loop is CASSLVAHEQFF. CDR3 DNA sequence: TGTGCCAGCAGCTTGGTGGCCCATGAGCAGTTCTTC.

This clonotype appeared a few times. This rearrangement joins TRBV5-1 to TRBJ1-1, with D possibly being TRBD1 (6 bases). V was cut by 3 bases and J by 0 bases, with 15 bases left in between. Germline V gives CDR1 SGHRS, CDR2 YFSETQ. There are 16 residues in the CDR3. In DNA form, the CDR3 reads TGCGCCAGCAGCTCGACAGGACTGATTATGAACACTGAAGCTTTCTTT. Amino acids: CASSSTGLIMNTEAFF.

This clonotype has ten or more counts. The V gene is TRBV6-4, the J gene TRBJ2-2; D remains ambiguous. V dropped 4 bases and J dropped 2 bases, with 5 bases sitting between them. The germline gives CDR1 MRHNA, CDR2 SNTAGT. The CDR3 is made up of 13 amino acids. The CDR3 sequence is CASSGSNTGELFF. As DNA, the CDR3 is TGTGCCAGCAGTGGGTCCAACACCGGGGAGCTGTTTTTT.

The chain combines TRBV24-1 with TRBJ2-1, with D perhaps TRBD1 or TRBD2 (5 bases each). The germline V gene has CDR1 KGHDR and CDR2 SFDVKD. Trimming stripped 7 bases from V and 5 bases from J, with 11 bases between. The CDR3 covers 13 residues. DNA of the CDR3: TGTGCCACCAGCCGGGACGGGAACAATGAGCAGTTCTTC. It translates to CATSRDGNNEQFF.

This clonotype was found many times. A read error may produce the germline difference seen at one junction end. This sequence joins TRBV12-3 or TRBV12-4 and TRBJ2-7; maybe TRBD1 (7 bases). The length of the CDR3 is 13 residues. DNA of the CDR3: TGTGCCAGCAGCCCCTATGGGGGGACAGATCTTAACTTC. This translates into CASSPYGGTDLNF.

The chain is built from TRBV29-1 and TRBJ2-2, with D hard to call. V was trimmed by 4 bases and J by 3 bases, leaving 9 bases between them. The CDR3 has 13 amino acids. Germline V gene data show CDR1 as SQVTM and CDR2 as ANQGSEA. The CDR3 sequence is CSVVGGDTGELFF. CDR3 sequence (DNA): TGCAGCGTTGTTGGCGGAGACACCGGGGAGCTGTTTTTT.

This chain joins TRBV18 and TRBJ2-2, with 8 bases matching TRBD2. The V gene's germline CDR1 is KGHSH and CDR2 LQKENI. CDR3 length: 17 amino acids. The V and J ends lost 5 bases and 0 bases, in that order; junction bases with no gene match: 8. CDR3 bases: TGTGCCAGCTCAGTGCCCCCCGGGAGGGCGAACACCGGGGAGCTGTTTTTT. Translating gives CASSVPPGRANTGELFF.

The table lists this clonotype with a few counts. The chain recombines TRBV15 with TRBJ2-7; possibly TRBD1 for D (7 bases). This CDR3 has 14 amino acids. Trimming removed 4 bases at V and 2 bases at J, with 12 bases between. Per the germline V gene, CDR1 is LNHNV and CDR2 is YYDKDF (reference sequence). Here the CDR3 DNA reads TGTGCCACCAGCATCACAGGGGAGGCCTACGAGCAGTACTTC. This sequence encodes CATSITGEAYEQYF.

The chain couples TRBV10-3 to TRBJ1-2; D remains ambiguous. The germline gives CDR1 ENHRY, CDR2 SYGVKD. This CDR3 has 18 residues. V was pared by 3 bases and J by 1 base, with 21 bases between. For the CDR3, the DNA is TGTGCCATCAGTGACCCCGGGAGATATGGAGCACATAACTATGGCTACACCTTC. The encoded protein is CAISDPGRYGAHNYGYTF.

J is TRBJ2-3 and V is TRBV28; weak D call: TRBD2 (6 bases). The CDR3 sequence is 15 residues long. The V end lost 3 bases, the J end lost 0 bases, and 10 bases lay between the germline ends. The germline V gene has CDR1 MDHEN and CDR2 SYDVKM. The CDR3, as DNA: TGTGCCAGCAGTTTGAAAGGGACTAGCACAGATACGCAGTATTTT. Translating gives CASSLKGTSTDTQYF.

A few counts support this clonotype. This chain links TRBV29-1 with TRBJ2-2; 7 nucleotides agree with TRBD1. CDR3 length equals 15 residues. The germline V gene has CDR1 SQVTM and CDR2 ANQGSEA. After removal of 1 base from V and 5 bases from J, the junction contained 7 bases not matched to a gene. The CDR3, as DNA: TGCAGCGTTGAAGGTTGGCAGGGGGTGACCGGGGAGCTGTTTTTT. This translates into CSVEGWQGVTGELFF.

This clonotype came up a few times. The rearrangement joins TRBV24-1 to TRBJ1-2; no clear D. V dropped 3 bases and J dropped 8 bases, with 12 bases sitting between them. This CDR3 is 13 amino acids long. Looked up from germline, CDR1 is KGHDR and CDR2 is SFDVKD. Written as DNA, the CDR3 is TGTGCCACCAGTGATCGGGCCGGCCGGGGCTACACCTTC. Its protein product is CATSDRAGRGYTF.

The chain links TRBV3-1 to TRBJ1-1; a possible D gene is TRBD1 (5 bases). Germline V gene sequence: CDR1 LGHDT, CDR2 YNNKEL (reference sequence). Between the trimmed V and J ends, which lost 6 bases and 0 bases, there was a span of 14 bases. CDR3 length: 15 amino acids. CDR3 in amino acids: CASSSRQLMNTEAFF. The CDR3 coding sequence is TGTGCCAGCAGTAGTAGACAGCTCATGAACACTGAAGCTTTCTTT.

This clonotype was seen a few times. The rearrangement links TRBV12-3 or TRBV12-4 to TRBJ2-3; 8 nucleotides agree with TRBD2. CDR3 size: 16 residues. V trimming: 7 bases; J trimming: 1 base; junction bases outside the gene matches: 10. The CDR3 spells CASTLLRGGRTDTQYF. DNA for the CDR3: TGTGCCAGCACTCTCCTACGGGGGGGCCGCACAGATACGCAGTATTTT.